This entry describes one T cell receptor beta chain. These data originate in a study of blood T cell repertoires in COVID-19. Study as a whole: Sites in the United States, Italy and Spain provided acute and convalescent COVID-19 samples.

Authors' methods: Nucleated cell counts were estimated from reference gene primer amplification. Using immunoSEQ multiplex PCR, the repertoire was profiled, and TCRdb retains in-frame clones only, with some absent. V and J calls and clone size are those listed in that table; D and trimming were worked out from the DNA. The profile shows a few hundred thousand clones, around 87% of them singletons. Trimming stripped 6 bases from V and 0 bases from J, with 8 bases between. The CDR3 is made up of 13 amino acids. Germline V lookup: CDR1 MNHEY, CDR2 SVGAGI. The gene calls are TRBV6-5 and TRBJ1-2, with D uncertain. Material: peripheral blood. This clonotype originated in a woman aged 45-65 years who had recovered from COVID-19. CDR3 residues: CASSYTTNYGYTF. DNA for the CDR3: TGTGCCAGCAGCTATACTACTAACTATGGCTACACCTTC.